This T cell receptor beta chain was captured by sequencing in a study of T cells in Graves' hyperthyroidism and ophthalmopathy. Study-wide context: Peripheral blood was drawn at first diagnosis, prior to all treatment.

This clonotype was counted between two and nine times. The germline CDR1 and CDR2 sequences are SGHRS and YFSETQ. V lost 2 bases and J lost 9, with 18 bases in between. This CDR3 region has 15 residues. From RNA transcripts, TCR beta CDR3 regions were amplified. The TCR CDR3 first-round RT-PCR relied on the HTBI primer set. TCRdb passed the multiplex PCR reads through MiXCR, listing each CDR3 protein once. There are under 350,000 distinct CDR3 sequences in the sample; about a sixth occur only once, and 55% to 60% lies in the top ten. This chain uses TRBV5-1 with TRBJ2-1; D might be TRBD2 (5 bases). This clonotype was obtained from a woman aged 60 to 75 with Graves' ophthalmopathy. Sequenced material: blood. The CDR3 protein is CASSFEERSTVEQFF. The CDR3 DNA reads TGCGCCAGCAGCTTCGAGGAGCGGTCCACGGTTGAGCAGTTCTTC.